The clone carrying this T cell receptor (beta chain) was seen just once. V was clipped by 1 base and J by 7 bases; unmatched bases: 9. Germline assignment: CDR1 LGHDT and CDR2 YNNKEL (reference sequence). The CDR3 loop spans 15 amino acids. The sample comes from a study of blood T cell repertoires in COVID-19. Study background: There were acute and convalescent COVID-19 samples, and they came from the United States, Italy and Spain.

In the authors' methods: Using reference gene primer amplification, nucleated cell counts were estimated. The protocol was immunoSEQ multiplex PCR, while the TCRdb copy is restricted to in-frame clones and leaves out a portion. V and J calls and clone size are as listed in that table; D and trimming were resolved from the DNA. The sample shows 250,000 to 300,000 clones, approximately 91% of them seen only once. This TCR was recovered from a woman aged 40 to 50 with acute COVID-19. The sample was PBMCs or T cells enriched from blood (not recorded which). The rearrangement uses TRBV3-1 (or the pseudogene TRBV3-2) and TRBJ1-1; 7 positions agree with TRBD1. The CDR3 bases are TGTGCCAGCAGCCAAGTGTCGACAGGGCGATTTGAAGCTTTCTTT. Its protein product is CASSQVSTGRFEAFF.